This TCR beta chain was obtained from a study of identical twins. Using its own MiXCR run on the 5' RACE reads, TCRdb lists one record per CDR3 protein. The sample carries 400,000 to 550,000 distinct CDR3 sequences, about 13% recorded once. CDR1 is SGHRS, CDR2 YFSETQ, per germline. Trimming shortened V by 0 bases and J by 5 bases, and 16 bases separated the two germline ends. This CDR3 comprises 16 residues. For this clonotype: Its cognate antigen is unknown.

In every case, the donor was a healthy Caucasian. Study results and limitations: A partial confounding effect on zero-insertion analyses could come from invariant MAIT and iNKT cells. The study drew conclusions from cross-sectional statistical analysis, not from following the same donors.

This sample was shared with a second study, whose subject was yellow fever vaccine responses in identical twins.

The chain recombines TRBV5-1 with TRBJ2-3; TRBD1 or TRBD2 may be the D gene (6 bases each). Material: CD4+ T cells sorted from blood. This TCR derives from a woman between 18 and 29 years old in good health. The CDR3 sequence is CASSLAGRLGGDTQYF. CDR3 DNA: TGCGCCAGCAGCTTGGCGGGGAGGCTAGGGGGAGATACGCAGTATTTT.